These 8 T cell receptor beta chains came from one sample sequenced in a study of T cells in Graves' hyperthyroidism and ophthalmopathy. TCR beta CDR3 sequences were amplified from RNA transcripts. The TCR CDR3 was amplified in a first-round RT-PCR using the HTBI primer set. TCRdb passed the multiplex PCR reads through MiXCR, listing each CDR3 protein once. Of some 550,000 distinct CDR3 sequences in the sample, less than 25% were seen once. The sample taken for sequencing was blood. These receptors were collected from a man aged 18 to 29 with Graves' hyperthyroidism.

The chain has TRBV12-3 or TRBV12-4 and TRBJ2-5; D is uncertain. The V end lost 1 base, the J end lost 0 bases, and 6 bases lay between the germline ends. The CDR3 contains 14 residues. DNA for the CDR3: TGTGCCAGCAGTTTAGGGCAACACCAAGAGACCCAGTACTTC. Translation: CASSLGQHQETQYF.

The J gene is TRBJ1-2, the V gene TRBV27; D possibly corresponds to TRBD1 (6 bases). Germline loops: CDR1 MNHEY, CDR2 SMNVEV (reference sequence). The V gene lost 2 bases and the J gene lost 4 bases, with 17 bases spanning the gap. The CDR3 has 16 amino acids. CDR3 coding DNA: TGTGCCAGCAGTTTACGGGGGGCGACGAATATCTATGGCTACACCTTC. It is translated as CASSLRGATNIYGYTF.

The chain joins TRBV7-3 to TRBJ2-7, with D perhaps TRBD1 (5 bases). The CDR3 length is 16 residues. Per germline, CDR1 SGHTA and CDR2 FQGTGA. With 7 bases removed from V and 0 bases from J, the gap between germline ends came to 19 bases. DNA of the CDR3: TGTGCCAGCACACCAGGGCTGGACGTAAGCTCCTACGAGCAGTACTTC. Amino acids: CASTPGLDVSSYEQYF.

This clonotype was recorded many times. A read error is possible here, since a much larger clone lies one base away. This chain joins TRBV2 and TRBJ2-5; weak D call: TRBD2 (6 bases). Between the trimmed V and J ends, which lost 7 bases and 4 bases, there was a span of 7 bases. Germline V CDR1 and CDR2: SNHLY, FYNNEI. The CDR3 contains 11 residues. In DNA, the CDR3 is TGTGCCAGCATGGGGGGAGAGACCCAGTACTTC. This encodes CASMGGETQYF. Based on the CDR3 plus reference TRBV2 and TRBJ2-5, the full variable domain is EPEVTQTPSHQVTQMGQEVILRCVPISNHLYFYWYRQILGQKVEFLVSFYNNEISEKSEIFDDQFSVERPDGSNFTLKIRSTKLEDSAMYFCASMGGETQYFGPGTRLLVL.

This clonotype was detected ten times or more. The rearrangement uses TRBV6-2 or TRBV6-3 and TRBJ2-7, with no clear D. This CDR3 is 11 amino acids long. CDR1 and CDR2 from the germline V gene are MNHEY and SVGEGT. The V gene lost 5 bases and the J gene lost 3 bases, with 5 bases spanning the gap. The CDR3: CASSHVYEQYF. Here the CDR3 DNA reads TGTGCCAGCAGTCACGTCTACGAGCAGTACTTC.

Only a few counts were recorded for this clonotype. The chain recombines TRBV7-9 with TRBJ1-2; 8 nucleotides align to TRBD1. The CDR3 totals 15 residues. Germline CDR1 reads SEHNR; CDR2 reads FQNEAQ (reference sequence). The J segment lost 7 bases and the V segment lost 1 base, leaving 8 bases of the junction unmatched. The CDR3 reads CASSLGGDRRIGYTF. The CDR3 DNA reads as TGTGCCAGCAGCTTAGGGGGGGACAGGCGGATTGGCTACACCTTC. Based on the CDR3 plus reference TRBV7-9 and TRBJ1-2, the full variable domain is DTGVSQNPRHKITKRGQNVTFRCDPISEHNRLYWYRQTLGQGPEFLTYFQNEAQLEKSRLLSDRFSAERPKGSFSTLEIQRTEQGDSAMYLCASSLGGDRRIGYTFGSGTRLTVV.

Notes on this clonotype: This may come from a read error, since a much larger clone is one base off. The chain is built from TRBV2 and TRBJ1-1, with unresolved D. CDR1 is SNHLY, CDR2 FYNNEI, per germline. The CDR3 sequence is 13 residues long. The CDR3: CVSSVGMITEAFF. DNA for the CDR3: TGTGTCAGCAGTGTAGGGATGATCACTGAAGCTTTCTTT.

There are many counts of this clonotype. The V and J genes are TRBV5-1 and TRBJ2-7; TRBD1 might be the D (6 bases). CDR1 is SGHRS, CDR2 YFSETQ, per germline. Trimming stripped 2 bases from V and 7 bases from J, with 19 bases between. The CDR3 spans 15 residues. As DNA, the CDR3 is TGCGCCAGCAGCTTAAGGACAGCCGACTCAGGGGAGCAGTACTTC. This sequence encodes CASSLRTADSGEQYF.